These 20 T cell receptor beta chains came from one sample sequenced in a study of OX40 agonist ivuxolimab in advanced cancers. Profiled with immunoSEQ multiplex PCR; TCRdb holds only in-frame clones, not every one. The data contain about 95,000 clones, about 85% of them singletons. The specimen was CD4+ or CD8+ T cells sorted from blood, collected in a trial of the OX40 agonist ivuxolimab. The receptor set was obtained from an adult with an advanced solid tumor such as melanoma, head and neck, liver or kidney cancer.

The J gene is TRBJ1-6, the V gene TRBV9; possible D gene TRBD1, 6 bases. The germline V and J ends were trimmed by 3 bases and 9 bases, with 19 bases remaining between them. The germline V gene encodes CDR1 SGDLS and CDR2 YYNGEE. There are 16 residues in the CDR3. CDR3 coding DNA: TGTGCCAGCAGCGGAAGCGAGGGGGATCAAGGTTCACCCCTCCACTTT. Translated, it gives CASSGSEGDQGSPLHF.

The table lists this clone with a few counts. The gene calls are TRBV7-3 and TRBJ2-7; D is ambiguous. The CDR3 is 13 residues long. Germline V CDR1 and CDR2: SGHTA, FQGTGA. Trimming took off 1 base at V and 3 bases at J, with 7 bases between the two ends. The CDR3 spells CASSLMAHYEQYF. The CDR3 bases are TGTGCCAGCAGCTTAATGGCCCACTACGAGCAGTACTTC.

This clone was detected a few times. The V gene is TRBV7-9, the J gene TRBJ2-7; possibly TRBD1 or TRBD2 for D (6 bases each). This CDR3 comprises 15 residues. Trimming pared 5 bases from V and 0 bases from J, leaving 14 bases between. Germline V lookup: CDR1 SEHNR, CDR2 FQNEAQ (reference sequence). CDR3 residues: CASSPRRGPSYEQYF. In DNA form, the CDR3 reads TGTGCCAGCAGCCCCCGCCGGGGGCCCTCCTACGAGCAGTACTTC.

J is TRBJ2-7 and V is TRBV6-6, with 7 bases aligning to TRBD2. This CDR3 is 15 amino acids long. The V and J ends lost 6 bases and 5 bases, in that order; junction bases with no gene match: 13. Germline V gene data show CDR1 as MNHNY and CDR2 as SVGAGI (reference sequence). CDR3 residues: CASRSQSGTENEQYF. The DNA for the CDR3 is TGTGCCAGCAGATCCCAGAGCGGGACGGAAAACGAGCAGTACTTC.

The chain combines TRBV2 with TRBJ1-5; the D gene is possibly TRBD1 (5 bases). V dropped 6 bases and J dropped 0 bases, with 6 bases sitting between them. The germline V gene has CDR1 SNHLY and CDR2 FYNNEI. This CDR3 comprises 13 residues. The CDR3 spells CASRDISNQPQHF. The CDR3 DNA sequence: TGTGCCAGCAGGGACATTAGCAATCAGCCCCAGCATTTT.

This clone was counted once. The chain joins TRBV6-5 to TRBJ1-1; TRBD1 agrees at 7 bases. Germline CDR1 is MNHEY and CDR2 is SVGAGI. V shed 4 bases and J 4 bases; nucleotides not matched to a gene: 3. CDR3 length: 13 amino acids. The CDR3 sequence is CASSSRQGTEAFF. The DNA of the CDR3 is TGTGCCAGCAGTTCAAGACAGGGCACTGAAGCTTTCTTT.

This chain links TRBV6-6 with TRBJ1-1, with D unclear. The CDR3 spans 11 residues. The germline V gene encodes CDR1 MNHNY and CDR2 SVGAGI (reference sequence). Deletions cut 6 bases from V and 10 bases from J, with 12 bases between. The CDR3 region is CASRDSGSAFF. CDR3 sequence (DNA): TGTGCCAGCAGAGATTCGGGGTCAGCTTTCTTT.

This chain links TRBV2 with TRBJ2-1, with 9 bases aligning to TRBD2. CDR1 and CDR2 (germline): SNHLY, FYNNEI. V was pared by 8 bases and J by 5 bases, with 7 bases of the junction left unmatched. This CDR3 spans 14 amino acids. This CDR3 reads CASLPGLANNEQFF. CDR3 in DNA: TGTGCCAGCTTGCCGGGACTAGCTAACAATGAGCAGTTCTTC.

The chain has TRBV7-8 and TRBJ2-1, with D perhaps matching TRBD2 (5 bases). The CDR3 is 15 residues long. Trimming stripped 2 bases from V and 3 bases from J, with 11 bases between. Germline CDR1 and CDR2: SGHVS and FQNEAQ. The CDR3 spells CASSLRGLSYNEQFF. The CDR3 DNA reads TGTGCCAGCAGCTTACGGGGATTAAGCTACAATGAGCAGTTCTTC. Full variable domain (missing parts from reference TRBV7-8 and TRBJ2-1): GAGVSQSPRYKVAKRGQDVALRCDPISGHVSLFWYQQALGQGPEFLTYFQNEAQLDKSGLPSDRFFAERPEGSVSTLKIQRTQQEDSAVYLCASSLRGLSYNEQFFGPGTRLTVL.

V is TRBV5-4 and J is TRBJ1-2; 8 bases fit TRBD1. Germline V gene sequence: CDR1 SGHNT, CDR2 YYREEE (reference sequence). Unmatched junction bases numbered 6, after V lost 3 bases and J lost 8 bases. The CDR3 length is 13 residues. The CDR3 DNA sequence: TGTGCCAGCAGCTACCAGGGGGCTGGGGGCTACACCTTC. As protein: CASSYQGAGGYTF.

The genes are TRBV7-2 and TRBJ2-5; D is possibly TRBD2 (5 bases). Germline V gene sequence: CDR1 SGHTA, CDR2 FQGNSA. V was pared by 2 bases and J by 1 base, with 8 bases between. The CDR3 totals 14 residues. CDR3 in DNA: TGTGCCAGCAGCTTATTGGGAGTCCAAGAGACCCAGTACTTC. Translating gives CASSLLGVQETQYF.

This clone was recorded only once. The CDR3 DNA sequence: TGTGCCAGTCAGGCACTCGGCTGGGATACGCAGTATTTT. Its protein product is CASQALGWDTQYF. J is TRBJ2-3 and V is TRBV6-5; D is unresolved. The CDR3 extends over 13 amino acids. Per germline, CDR1 MNHEY and CDR2 SVGAGI. Trimming took 9 bases from V and 6 from J, leaving 16 bases between them.

The rearrangement joins TRBV7-8 to TRBJ2-7; the D gene is possibly TRBD1 (6 bases). The length of the CDR3 is 13 residues. V lost 5 bases and J lost 4, with 12 bases in between. CDR1 and CDR2 (germline): SGHVS, FQNEAQ. CDR3 in amino acids: CASSHKQGYEQYF. CDR3 DNA sequence: TGTGCCAGCAGCCATAAACAGGGTTACGAGCAGTACTTC. Supplemented by reference TRBV7-8 and TRBJ2-7, the full variable domain reads GAGVSQSPRYKVAKRGQDVALRCDPISGHVSLFWYQQALGQGPEFLTYFQNEAQLDKSGLPSDRFFAERPEGSVSTLKIQRTQQEDSAVYLCASSHKQGYEQYFGPGTRLTVT.

The rearrangement uses TRBV28 and TRBJ2-1, with 12 nucleotides matching TRBD2. The ends lost 8 bases at V and 3 bases at J; junction bases unmatched: 20. Germline CDR1 reads MDHEN; CDR2 reads SYDVKM. This CDR3 has 20 residues. In DNA, the CDR3 is TGTGCCAGCGTAATCTCACTAGCGGGAGGACGACGATGGGGCTACAATGAGCAGTTCTTC. Encoded protein: CASVISLAGGRRWGYNEQFF.

This sequence joins TRBV11-2 and TRBJ2-3; D unclear. The length of the CDR3 is 14 residues. Germline V CDR1 and CDR2: SGHAT, FQNNGV. Trimming left V 5 bases short and J 5 bases short, with 14 bases between. DNA for the CDR3: TGTGCCAGCAGCCTCCGTCTGGGGTTAGATACGCAGTATTTT. Protein: CASSLRLGLDTQYF.

V usage is TRBV19 and J usage is TRBJ2-7, with D perhaps TRBD1 (6 bases). CDR3 length: 13 residues. Germline CDR1 is LNHDA and CDR2 is SQIVND (reference sequence). V was clipped by 4 bases and J by 4 bases, with 11 bases between them. The CDR3 sequence: CASSKGHHYEQYF. The CDR3 coding sequence is TGTGCCAGTAGTAAGGGACACCATTACGAGCAGTACTTC.

This chain joins TRBV7-9 and TRBJ2-7; D gene unclear. There are 12 residues in the CDR3. The V end lost 5 bases, the J end lost 3 bases, and 8 bases lay between the germline ends. Germline V CDR1 and CDR2: SEHNR, FQNEAQ (reference sequence). CDR3 in DNA: TGTGCCAGCAGCCCGGGCTACTACGAGCAGTACTTC. Protein: CASSPGYYEQYF.

J is TRBJ2-7 and V is TRBV28; 10 nucleotides agree with TRBD1. Germline V lookup: CDR1 MDHEN, CDR2 SYDVKM. The CDR3 runs 13 residues. V gave up 7 bases and J gave up 5 bases; unmatched junction bases: 5. For the CDR3, the DNA is TGTGCCAGCACCCTGGGACAGGGGAACGAGCAGTACTTC. It specifies CASTLGQGNEQYF.

J is TRBJ1-5 and V is TRBV16; no definite D call. Germline V gives CDR1 KGHSY, CDR2 FQNENV. CDR3 size: 11 residues. Trimming cost V 3 bases and J 7 bases, with 4 bases left between them. This chain's CDR3 is CASSQGQPQHF. The CDR3, as DNA: TGTGCCAGCAGCCAGGGACAGCCCCAGCATTTT.

This chain uses TRBV15 with TRBJ2-7; a possible D gene is TRBD2 (6 bases). V was cut by 4 bases and J by 3 bases, with 13 bases left in between. The length of the CDR3 is 14 residues. CDR1 is LNHNV and CDR2 is YYDKDF in the germline V gene (reference sequence). The CDR3 reads CATSKFEGGYEQYF. In nucleotides, the CDR3 is TGTGCCACCAGCAAATTTGAGGGAGGCTACGAGCAGTACTTC.